This record concerns one T cell receptor beta chain sequence. Original processing notes: The authors estimated nucleated cell counts from reference gene primer amplification. The table came from immunoSEQ multiplex PCR; TCRdb's copy has only in-frame clones and leaves some out. That table is the source of V, J and clone size, and D and trimming were worked out from the DNA. The sample consists of about 190,000 clones, 86% of them appearing once. This record comes from a study of blood T cell repertoires in COVID-19. Study context: Samples came from the United States, Italy and Spain, spanning acute and convalescent COVID-19. Sources were T cells, B-cell-depleted T cells, or PBMCs; the material itself was cDNA or gDNA.

Trimming stripped 1 base from V and 1 base from J, with 13 bases between. Germline CDR1 is SGHAT and CDR2 is FQNNGV. The CDR3 is made up of 16 amino acids. This chain connects TRBV11-2 to TRBJ1-1; no firm D call. This receptor was obtained from a woman between 25 and 40 years old with active or convalescent COVID-19. Sequencing input: peripheral blood. CDR3 protein: CASSLGPFGGNTEAFF. In nucleotides, the CDR3 is TGTGCCAGCAGCTTAGGACCCTTTGGAGGGAACACTGAAGCTTTCTTT.